The T cell receptor beta chain described here comes from a study of lymphopenia after photon versus proton radiotherapy. Regarding this clone: Antigen unknown.

The table came from immunoSEQ multiplex PCR; TCRdb's copy has only in-frame clones and leaves some out. Of 150,000 or so clones in the sample, more than 85% are singletons; the top ten hold less than 6%. Study-wide findings and caveats: After the lymphocyte nadir, photon-treated repertoires showed oligoclonal expansion, especially of CD8+ Temra cells. Proton therapy kept repertoires fairly stable, unlike photons, which gained effector/memory cells.

CDR3 length: 14 amino acids. The sequences come from peripheral blood, collected from a patient treated with photon-based radiotherapy. This clonotype originated in a man between 45 and 60 years old with gastric cancer. The genes are TRBV12-2 and TRBJ2-2. TRBV12-2 is a pseudogene segment. Here the CDR3 reads CASRSGRNTGELFF. Written as DNA, the CDR3 is TGTGCAAGTCGCTCGGGACGGAACACCGGGGAGCTGTTTTTT.